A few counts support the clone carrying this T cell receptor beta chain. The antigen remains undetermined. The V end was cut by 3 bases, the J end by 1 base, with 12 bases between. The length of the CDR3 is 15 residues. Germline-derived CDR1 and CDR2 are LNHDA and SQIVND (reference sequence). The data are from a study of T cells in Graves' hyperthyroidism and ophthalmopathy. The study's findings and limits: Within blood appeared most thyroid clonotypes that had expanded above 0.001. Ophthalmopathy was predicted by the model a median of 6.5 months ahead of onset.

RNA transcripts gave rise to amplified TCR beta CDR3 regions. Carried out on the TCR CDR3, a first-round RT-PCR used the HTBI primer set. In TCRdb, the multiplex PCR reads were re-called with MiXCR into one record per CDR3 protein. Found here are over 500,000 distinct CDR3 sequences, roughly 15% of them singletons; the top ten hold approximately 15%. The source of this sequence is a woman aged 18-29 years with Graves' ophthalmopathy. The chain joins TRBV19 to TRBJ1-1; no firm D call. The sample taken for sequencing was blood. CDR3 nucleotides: TGTGCCAGTAGTATCCACATCACAGAGAACACTGAAGCTTTCTTT. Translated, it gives CASSIHITENTEAFF.